Following are 20 T cell receptor beta chains from one sample sequenced in a study of T cells in Graves' hyperthyroidism and ophthalmopathy. Template material for amplifying TCR beta CDR3 regions consisted of RNA transcripts. RT-PCR in the first round (using the HTBI primer set) targeted the TCR CDR3. MiXCR, run by TCRdb on the multiplex PCR reads, gives a single entry per CDR3 protein. This table holds around 620,000 distinct CDR3 sequences, roughly 17% found once. The source material was blood. All receptors derive from a woman aged 25 to 39 with Graves' hyperthyroidism.

The rearrangement joins TRBV6-1 to TRBJ2-2; D remains unclear. From germline, CDR1 is MNHNS and CDR2 SASEGT. V was pared by 7 bases and J by 1 base, with 10 bases between. The length of the CDR3 is 14 residues. The CDR3 DNA reads TGTGCCAGCATGTTACACCTGAACACCGGGGAGCTGTTTTTT. Translation gives CASMLHLNTGELFF.

The chain has TRBV20-1 and TRBJ2-5, with 11 nucleotides matching TRBD2. This CDR3 comprises 16 residues. Germline V gene sequence: CDR1 DFQATT, CDR2 SNEGSKA (reference sequence). V was pared by 0 bases and J by 4 bases, with 7 bases of the junction left unmatched. For the CDR3, the DNA is TGCAGTGCTAGAGAACGGCTAGCGGGAGGTCCAGAGACCCAGTACTTC. It encodes CSARERLAGGPETQYF.

At least ten counts were recorded for this clonotype. This sequence joins TRBV12-3 or TRBV12-4 and TRBJ2-5; tentatively, D is TRBD1 or TRBD2 (6 bases each). CDR3 size: 16 residues. The V end lost 4 bases, the J end lost 1 base, and 16 bases lay between the germline ends. CDR3 DNA sequence: TGTGCCAGCAGTTCGACCCGCAGGGGACTCCAAGAGACCCAGTACTTC. Amino acid sequence: CASSSTRRGLQETQYF.

The sample holds a few counts of this clonotype. The genes are TRBV5-1 and TRBJ1-2, with D perhaps TRBD1 (5 bases). The CDR3 covers 13 residues. Germline CDR1 reads SGHRS; CDR2 reads YFSETQ. V was clipped by 5 bases and J by 4 bases, with 12 bases between them. In nucleotides, the CDR3 is TGCGCCAGCAGGAAGGGACCGAGCTATGGCTACACCTTC. It codes for CASRKGPSYGYTF.

The CDR3 loop reads CASSVGWGAPGNTIYF. The CDR3, as DNA: TGTGCCAGCAGCGTAGGCTGGGGGGCGCCTGGAAACACCATATATTTT. This rearrangement joins TRBV9 to TRBJ1-3; a weak D match, TRBD1 (6 bases). V lost 0 bases, J lost 2 bases, and 12 bases lay in between. Germline V gene sequence: CDR1 SGDLS, CDR2 YYNGEE. The CDR3 runs 16 residues.

The chain couples TRBV29-1 to TRBJ2-7, with D possibly TRBD1 on 5 matching bases. The CDR3 length is 12 residues. Germline assignment: CDR1 SQVTM and CDR2 ANQGSEA. Trimming pared 3 bases from V and 5 bases from J, leaving 11 bases between. The CDR3 region has the DNA TGCAGCGTTGATGCAGGGTCCAACGAGCAGTACTTC. This gives the protein CSVDAGSNEQYF.

The J gene is TRBJ2-1, the V gene TRBV6-1, with 9 bases matching TRBD1. From germline, CDR1 is MNHNS and CDR2 SASEGT. The CDR3 contains 15 residues. Unmatched junction bases numbered 2, after V lost 1 base and J lost 4 bases. The CDR3 spells CASSEGQGVYNEQFF. The CDR3 DNA follows: TGTGCCAGCAGTGAAGGACAGGGGGTGTACAATGAGCAGTTCTTC.

This sequence joins TRBV20-1 and TRBJ2-1; 14 bases map to TRBD2. The CDR3 runs 14 residues. The V gene's germline CDR1 is DFQATT and CDR2 SNEGSKA (reference sequence). Trimming removed 5 bases from V and 10 bases from J; junction bases left unmatched: 7. The CDR3 here is CSAGRGLAGVEQFF. The CDR3 coding sequence is TGCAGTGCTGGGCGGGGACTAGCGGGAGTGGAGCAGTTCTTC.

V usage is TRBV6-2 or TRBV6-3 and J usage is TRBJ1-1, with D possibly being TRBD1 (6 bases). The CDR3 spans 15 residues. Trimming stripped 2 bases from V and 2 bases from J, with 12 bases between. Germline V gene sequence: CDR1 MNHEY, CDR2 SVGEGT. DNA for the CDR3: TGTGCCAGCAGTTACGTCAGCAGGGGAAACACTGAAGCTTTCTTT. This translates into CASSYVSRGNTEAFF.

This sequence joins TRBV5-1 and TRBJ2-1, with D unresolved. Trimming took 0 bases from V and 2 from J, leaving 6 bases between them. Germline values: CDR1 SGHRS, CDR2 YFSETQ. This CDR3 region has 14 residues. The CDR3 region is CASSLGDTYNEQFF. For the CDR3, the DNA is TGCGCCAGCAGCTTGGGGGATACCTACAATGAGCAGTTCTTC.

This chain uses TRBV29-1 with TRBJ2-1, with D uncertain. The germline V gene encodes CDR1 SQVTM and CDR2 ANQGSEA. Trimming removed 2 bases from V and 2 bases from J, with 7 bases in between. The CDR3 is made up of 13 amino acids. The CDR3 DNA reads TGCAGCGTTGAACTACAGACCTACAATGAGCAGTTCTTC. Translation: CSVELQTYNEQFF.

The rearrangement uses TRBV28 and TRBJ1-1, with D maybe TRBD1 (6 bases). There are 15 residues in the CDR3. Per the germline V gene, CDR1 is MDHEN and CDR2 is SYDVKM. V was pared by 6 bases and J by 5 bases, with 19 bases between. The CDR3 region is CASSPGYEGGTEAFF. CDR3 DNA sequence: TGTGCCAGCAGCCCCGGGTATGAAGGGGGAACTGAAGCTTTCTTT.

This clonotype occurred many times. This sequence joins TRBV19 and TRBJ2-2; D is possibly TRBD2 (5 bases). The CDR3 loop spans 17 amino acids. Trimming shortened V by 7 bases and J by 0 bases, and 18 bases separated the two germline ends. CDR1 LNHDA and CDR2 SQIVND come from the germline V gene (reference sequence). The CDR3 sequence is CASIAPPGKPNTGELFF. In DNA, the CDR3 is TGTGCCAGTATTGCCCCCCCGGGAAAACCGAACACCGGGGAGCTGTTTTTT.

This clonotype was detected many times. V is TRBV28 and J is TRBJ1-6; TRBD1 aligns across 9 bases. The CDR3 is made up of 17 amino acids. After removal of 3 bases from V and 12 bases from J, the junction contained 15 bases not matched to a gene. Germline assignment: CDR1 MDHEN and CDR2 SYDVKM. In DNA form, the CDR3 reads TGTGCCAGCAGTTTTAACCTATGGGGACAGGGTTTTGTACCCCTCCACTTT. It translates to CASSFNLWGQGFVPLHF. Together with reference TRBV28 and TRBJ1-6, the CDR3 gives the full variable domain: DVKVTQSSRYLVKRTGEKVFLECVQDMDHENMFWYRQDPGLGLRLIYFSYDVKMKEKGDIPEGYSVSREKKERFSLILESASTNQTSMYLCASSFNLWGQGFVPLHFGNGTRLTVT.

This clonotype was recorded many times. This chain connects TRBV7-2 to TRBJ2-3; TRBD2 is a possible D gene (5 bases). CDR1 and CDR2 (germline): SGHTA, FQGNSA. The CDR3 extends over 13 amino acids. Trimming took 2 bases from V and 4 from J, leaving 7 bases between them. The CDR3, as DNA: TGTGCCAGCAGCTTATGGGAGTCAGATACGCAGTATTTT. Its translation: CASSLWESDTQYF.

A few counts support this clonotype. This chain links TRBV18 with TRBJ2-1, with a tentative D call TRBD2 (5 bases). The germline V gene encodes CDR1 KGHSH and CDR2 LQKENI. The CDR3 length is 14 residues. The V end lost 2 bases, the J end lost 6 bases, and 11 bases lay between the germline ends. In DNA, the CDR3 is TGTGCCAGCTCACCAACTAGATCTAGCAATGAGCAGTTCTTC. It codes for CASSPTRSSNEQFF. The full variable domain, rest sourced from reference TRBV18 and TRBJ2-1, is NAGVMQNPRHLVRRRGQEARLRCSPMKGHSHVYWYRQLPEEGLKFMVYLQKENIIDESGMPKERFSAEFPKEGPSILRIQQVVRGDSAAYFCASSPTRSSNEQFFGPGTRLTVL.

This clonotype was recorded at least ten times. The chain joins TRBV3-1 to TRBJ2-3, with D uncertain. Trimming stripped 4 bases from V and 3 bases from J, with 11 bases between. CDR3 length: 14 amino acids. From germline, CDR1 is LGHDT and CDR2 YNNKEL (reference sequence). The CDR3 DNA reads as TGTGCCAGCAGCCTAAGGGATTGGACAGATACGCAGTATTTT. Translated, it gives CASSLRDWTDTQYF.

At least ten counts were recorded for this clonotype. The V call is TRBV27, the J call TRBJ1-1; D may be TRBD1 (5 bases). The CDR3 loop spans 16 amino acids. Germline V gene data show CDR1 as MNHEY and CDR2 as SMNVEV (reference sequence). V lost 4 bases and J lost 5, with 20 bases in between. The CDR3 sequence: CASSSSFGGAGTEAFF. For the CDR3, the DNA is TGTGCCAGCAGTTCCTCTTTTGGAGGGGCGGGTACTGAAGCTTTCTTT.

This chain links TRBV5-8 with TRBJ1-5; no clear D. V lost 2 bases and J 0 bases, leaving 12 bases between the germline ends. This CDR3 contains 16 residues. The germline V gene has CDR1 SGHTS and CDR2 YDEGEE. The CDR3 region is CASSFGRYNSNQPQHF. The CDR3, as DNA: TGTGCCAGCAGCTTTGGACGGTATAATAGCAATCAGCCCCAGCATTTT. Supplemented by reference TRBV5-8 and TRBJ1-5, the full variable domain reads EAGVTQSPTHLIKTRGQQATLRCSPISGHTSVYWYQQALGLGLQFLLWYDEGEERNRGNFPPRFSGRQFPNYSSELNVNALELEDSALYLCASSFGRYNSNQPQHFGDGTRLSIL.

This clonotype appeared once. The chain links TRBV10-3 to TRBJ2-7; 7 nucleotides line up with TRBD1. This CDR3 has 13 residues. Germline CDR1 is ENHRY and CDR2 is SYGVKD. Trimming cost V 3 bases and J 2 bases; bases outside gene matches: 1. The CDR3 DNA reads TGTGCCATCAGTGATGGGACAGCCTACGAGCAGTACTTC. Translation gives CAISDGTAYEQYF.